A single sample is the source of the 10 T cell receptor beta chains below, sequenced in a study of cytomegalovirus exposure and HLA in healthy donors. This PCR relied on a set of 60 Vbeta primers and 13 Jbeta primers. Only in-frame clones appear in the TCRdb table, and some are missing; sequencing was by immunoSEQ multiplex PCR. Of about 150,000 clones in the sample, around three quarters were seen once. Material: PBMCs. The source is a man younger than 45 in good health.

V is TRBV11-1 and J is TRBJ2-4, with 9 bases aligning to TRBD2. CDR3 size: 14 residues. Germline V gene sequence: CDR1 SGHAT, CDR2 FQDESV (reference sequence). V gave up 3 bases and J gave up 7 bases; unmatched junction bases: 4. The CDR3 protein is CASSLGLAGNIQYF. The CDR3 DNA reads TGTGCCAGCAGCTTGGGGCTAGCGGGGAACATTCAGTACTTC.

The rearrangement links TRBV20-1 to TRBJ2-5; no clear D gene. The CDR3 length is 11 residues. Germline assignment: CDR1 DFQATT and CDR2 SNEGSKA (reference sequence). V lost 0 bases and J 5 bases, leaving 4 bases between the germline ends. This chain's CDR3 is CSARDMETQYF. CDR3 coding DNA: TGCAGTGCTAGAGATATGGAGACCCAGTACTTC.

V usage is TRBV15 and J usage is TRBJ2-3; TRBD2 matches at 7 bases. The CDR3 sequence is 13 residues long. Germline values: CDR1 LNHNV, CDR2 YYDKDF (reference sequence). J lost 2 bases, V lost 8 bases, and 4 bases had no gene match. The CDR3 protein is CATGTINTDTQYF. CDR3 coding DNA: TGTGCCACCGGGACTATAAACACAGATACGCAGTATTTT.

V is TRBV7-9 and J is TRBJ1-1; TRBD1 is a possible D gene (5 bases). CDR3 length: 14 residues. The germline V gene has CDR1 SEHNR and CDR2 FQNEAQ (reference sequence). The ends were cut back, 5 bases at V and 5 bases at J, with 15 bases in the middle. CDR3 in DNA: TGTGCCAGCAGCCCCGGGAGGGGAATAACTGAAGCTTTCTTT. It encodes CASSPGRGITEAFF.

The V gene is TRBV11-2, the J gene TRBJ2-3; D unclear. The CDR3 has 12 amino acids. Trimming took off 5 bases at V and 6 bases at J, with 9 bases between the two ends. Germline V lookup: CDR1 SGHAT, CDR2 FQNNGV. The CDR3 bases are TGTGCCAGCAGCCCCATCGGGGATACGCAGTATTTT. Protein product: CASSPIGDTQYF.

As regards this clone: An end of the junction differs from the germline gene, which may be a read error. V is TRBV7-9 and J is TRBJ2-5; 12 bases line up with TRBD2. The CDR3 sequence is 15 residues long. Germline V lookup: CDR1 SEHNR, CDR2 FQNEAQ (reference sequence). CDR3: CSSSLTSGRGETQYF. The CDR3 DNA reads as TGTTCCAGCAGCTTGACTAGCGGGAGAGGAGAGACCCAGTACTTC.

V gene TRBV18 combines with J gene TRBJ2-7, with a weak D call TRBD1 (5 bases). V was clipped by 3 bases and J by 2 bases, with 5 bases between them. Germline V lookup: CDR1 KGHSH, CDR2 LQKENI. This CDR3 comprises 12 residues. DNA for the CDR3: TGTGCCAGCTCACCGGGGCCCTACGAGCAGTACTTC. It is translated as CASSPGPYEQYF.

A few counts support this clone. The chain has TRBV2 and TRBJ2-7; 9 positions agree with TRBD2. CDR1 and CDR2 (germline): SNHLY, FYNNEI. V shed 6 bases, J shed 0 bases, and the junction held 6 bases outside the gene matches. There are 15 residues in the CDR3. The CDR3 DNA follows: TGTGCCAGCAGGGAGACTAGCGGAGTCTCCTACGAGCAGTACTTC. It is translated as CASRETSGVSYEQYF.

This clone has a single count. The chain has TRBV9 and TRBJ1-1; D ambiguous. Per the germline V gene, CDR1 is SGDLS and CDR2 is YYNGEE. This CDR3 region has 13 residues. Trimming left V 0 bases short and J 5 bases short, with 8 bases between. The CDR3 coding sequence is TGTGCCAGCAGCGTAGAAGGGAGAACTGAAGCTTTCTTT. Translating it yields CASSVEGRTEAFF.

Of note for this clone: Other DNA sequences in the sample encode the same CDR3. CDR3 sequence (DNA): TGTGCCAGCAGCTTAGGGCCCAGCGAAAAACTGTTTTTT. This encodes CASSLGPSEKLFF. The rearrangement uses TRBV7-3 and TRBJ1-4; D is ambiguous. Trimming removed 2 bases at V and 8 bases at J, with 9 bases between. The germline V gene has CDR1 SGHTA and CDR2 FQGTGA. The CDR3 is 13 residues long.